The 22 T cell receptor beta chains below were found in one sample sequenced in a study of PD-1 blockade in classical Hodgkin lymphoma. Method: immunoSEQ multiplex PCR; TCRdb's copy keeps in-frame clones and lacks some. The profile shows 20,000 to 30,000 clones, more than 60% of them singletons. Relapse was seen in all patients after autologous stem cell transplantation, and brentuximab vedotin exposure was variable. The sample was peripheral blood mononuclear cells (PBMCs), taken before the second cycle of nivolumab. The source is a human donor with classical Hodgkin lymphoma.

For the CDR3, the DNA is TGCAGCGTTGCCCAGGACAGGGTAGTGGTGCAGTACTTC. Translating it yields CSVAQDRVVVQYF. The V call is TRBV29-1, the J call TRBJ2-7, with 8 bases aligning to TRBD1. CDR1 and CDR2 from the germline V gene are SQVTM and ANQGSEA. This CDR3 is built from 13 residues. Trimming removed 4 bases from V and 9 bases from J; junction bases left unmatched: 11.

The chain has TRBV30 and TRBJ2-1, with D perhaps given as TRBD1 or TRBD2 (5 bases each). Germline CDR1 is GTSNPN and CDR2 is SVGIG (reference sequence). V lost 4 bases, J lost 0 bases, and 13 bases lay in between. The CDR3 is 15 amino acids. CDR3 in amino acids: CAWIRDLSSYNEQFF. The DNA of the CDR3 is TGTGCCTGGATAAGGGACCTCAGCTCCTACAATGAGCAGTTCTTC.

This chain uses TRBV2 with TRBJ2-7; D may match TRBD1 or TRBD2 (5 bases each). From germline, CDR1 is SNHLY and CDR2 FYNNEI. This CDR3 spans 12 amino acids. V lost 8 bases and J lost 6, with 14 bases in between. The CDR3 DNA follows: TGTGCCAGCCGGGGCCCCGTGTCCGAGCAGTACTTC. This gives the protein CASRGPVSEQYF.

The CDR3 DNA is TGTGCCAGCAGCCCGGGGGATAACTATGGCTACACCTTC. This sequence encodes CASSPGDNYGYTF. The chain links TRBV7-2 to TRBJ1-2, with a weak D call TRBD1 (5 bases). The germline V gene encodes CDR1 SGHTA and CDR2 FQGNSA. This CDR3 region has 13 residues. V was shortened by 5 bases and J by 1 base, with 8 bases between the two germline ends.

The V call is TRBV21-1, the J call TRBJ2-7; the tabulated D call, TRBD2, remains unverified against the DNA. TRBV21-1 is described as a pseudogene. The CDR3 runs to 15 residues. The CDR3 here is CASSKGGVPSYEQYF. The CDR3 region has the DNA TGTGCCAGCAGCAAAGGGGGGGTCCCCTCCTACGAGCAGTACTTC.

This clone was recorded a few times. The V gene is TRBV9, the J gene TRBJ1-3, with D possibly being TRBD1 (5 bases). Germline assignment: CDR1 SGDLS and CDR2 YYNGEE. CDR3 length: 17 residues. V lost 4 bases, J lost 2 bases, and 19 bases lay in between. In DNA form, the CDR3 reads TGTGCCAGCAGCTCTTCCAGCGGGGGGTCGGCTGGAAACACCATATATTTT. This translates into CASSSSSGGSAGNTIYF.

This chain connects TRBV6-6 to TRBJ2-2; the D gene is possibly TRBD2 (6 bases). CDR1 and CDR2 (germline): MNHNY, SVGAGI (reference sequence). V shed 4 bases and J shed 6 bases, with 9 bases lying between them. This CDR3 region has 13 residues. CDR3 DNA: TGTGCCAGCAGTTTCGGAGGGTCCGGGGAGCTGTTTTTT. It yields the protein CASSFGGSGELFF.

The chain employs TRBV9 and TRBJ1-2; 8 bases match TRBD1. CDR1 SGDLS and CDR2 YYNGEE come from the germline V gene. This CDR3 spans 13 amino acids. V gave up 2 bases and J gave up 5 bases; unmatched junction bases: 2. The CDR3 nucleotides read TGTGCCAGCAGCGTGAGACAGGGGTATGGCTACACCTTC. As protein: CASSVRQGYGYTF.

The count of this clone is one. This chain connects TRBV7-2 to TRBJ2-7, with unresolved D. The germline V and J ends were trimmed by 1 base and 6 bases, with 10 bases remaining between them. CDR3 length equals 13 residues. CDR1 and CDR2 from the germline V gene are SGHTA and FQGNSA. CDR3 sequence (DNA): TGTGCCAGCAGCTTAGACGGCGGCCTCGAGCAGTACTTC. Translated: CASSLDGGLEQYF.

V and J are TRBV29-1 and TRBJ1-2; D is unresolved. Per germline, CDR1 SQVTM and CDR2 ANQGSEA. The germline V and J ends were trimmed by 2 bases and 4 bases, with 17 bases remaining between them. The CDR3 extends over 15 amino acids. The CDR3 nucleotides are TGCAGCGTTGAAATAGGGCTATACCCAGGCTATGGCTACACCTTC. This gives the protein CSVEIGLYPGYGYTF.

V is TRBV7-2 and J is TRBJ2-2; D not resolved. Trimming left V 6 bases short and J 0 bases short, with 8 bases between. Germline CDR1 SGHTA, CDR2 FQGNSA. The CDR3 contains 14 residues. Written as DNA, the CDR3 is TGTGCCAGCAGAGTAGAATCGAACACCGGGGAGCTGTTTTTT. This gives the protein CASRVESNTGELFF.

In this sample, this clone turned up once. The chain is built from TRBV2 and TRBJ2-3; 8 positions match TRBD2. Per germline, CDR1 SNHLY and CDR2 FYNNEI. The CDR3 runs 14 residues. V trimming: 3 bases; J trimming: 5 bases; junction bases outside the gene matches: 4. The CDR3 DNA sequence: TGTGCCAGCAGTGAGAGCACTAGCGGAGATACGCAGTATTTT. Translation gives CASSESTSGDTQYF.

The chain combines TRBV5-1 with TRBJ2-3, with D hard to call. CDR1 and CDR2 (germline): SGHRS, YFSETQ. There are 15 residues in the CDR3. Trimming cost V 1 base and J 0 bases, with 9 bases left between them. The CDR3, as DNA: TGCGCCAGCAGCTTGCAACAGAGTAGCACAGATACGCAGTATTTT. Translated: CASSLQQSSTDTQYF.

This clone was recorded a few times. CDR3 coding DNA: TGTGCCAGCTCACCACTTCGGGGGGGCAATCAGCCCCAGCATTTT. Protein: CASSPLRGGNQPQHF. The genes are TRBV18 and TRBJ1-5; tentatively, D is TRBD1 (5 bases). Germline V gives CDR1 KGHSH, CDR2 LQKENI. This CDR3 comprises 15 residues. V dropped 1 base and J dropped 2 bases, with 9 bases sitting between them.

The J gene is TRBJ2-1, the V gene TRBV6-1; 8 positions match TRBD1. The length of the CDR3 is 14 residues. The V gene's germline CDR1 is MNHNS and CDR2 SASEGT. V was clipped by 1 base and J by 6 bases; unmatched bases: 2. CDR3 protein: CASSEGTGFNEQFF. The CDR3 DNA sequence: TGTGCCAGCAGTGAAGGGACAGGGTTCAATGAGCAGTTCTTC.

J is TRBJ2-7 and V is TRBV5-1, with 7 bases identical to TRBD2. The germline V gene has CDR1 SGHRS and CDR2 YFSETQ. This CDR3 has 15 amino acids. V lost 6 bases, J lost 5 bases, and 14 bases stayed unmatched. The CDR3 reads CASTQVAREKDEQYF. The CDR3 DNA reads TGCGCCAGCACTCAAGTGGCGCGGGAGAAAGACGAGCAGTACTTC.

The V gene is TRBV28, the J gene TRBJ1-1; 7 nucleotides line up with TRBD1. Losses at the gene ends were 5 bases for V and 4 bases for J; bases not matched to a gene: 7. CDR1 and CDR2 (germline): MDHEN, SYDVKM. The CDR3 has 14 amino acids. CDR3 bases: TGTGCCAGCAGTCTCCCCGCAGGGGGCACTGAAGCTTTCTTT. Its protein product is CASSLPAGGTEAFF.

This chain links TRBV6-1 with TRBJ1-1; the match to TRBD1 covers 11 bases. Germline values: CDR1 MNHNS, CDR2 SASEGT. J gave up 4 bases and V 7 bases, and 5 bases lay outside the gene matches. The CDR3 has 14 amino acids. The chain's CDR3 is CASIGQGAVTEAFF. DNA of the CDR3: TGTGCCAGCATCGGACAGGGGGCGGTCACTGAAGCTTTCTTT.

The V call is TRBV10-3, the J call TRBJ2-3; D not resolved. Germline loops: CDR1 ENHRY, CDR2 SYGVKD. Trimming pared 7 bases from V and 2 bases from J, leaving 10 bases between. The CDR3 spans 13 residues. The CDR3 is CAIKGKSTDTQYF. CDR3 DNA: TGTGCCATCAAGGGCAAGTCCACAGATACGCAGTATTTT.

CDR3 sequence reads: CASSQDEGAVSRTEAFF. CDR3 nucleotide sequence: TGCGCCAGCAGCCAAGATGAGGGGGCAGTTAGTCGGACTGAAGCTTTCTTT. The chain links TRBV4-3 to TRBJ1-1; 7 nucleotides agree with TRBD1. The CDR3 spans 17 residues. Germline CDR1 reads LGHNA; CDR2 reads YSLEER. V dropped 0 bases and J dropped 5; count of bases not matched to a gene: 12.

This sequence joins TRBV7-9 and TRBJ1-1; D gene unclear. Per germline, CDR1 SEHNR and CDR2 FQNEAQ (reference sequence). The CDR3 totals 12 residues. V gave up 5 bases and J gave up 5 bases, with 9 bases separating them. The CDR3 spells CASSPGGTEAFF. In DNA, the CDR3 is TGTGCCAGCAGCCCGGGAGGGACTGAAGCTTTCTTT.

The chain joins TRBV2 to TRBJ2-1; no firm D call. With 4 bases removed from V and 8 bases from J, the gap between germline ends came to 9 bases. Germline CDR1 SNHLY, CDR2 FYNNEI. The CDR3 is 12 amino acids. CDR3 sequence: CASSVGNDEQFF. CDR3 in DNA: TGTGCCAGCAGTGTGGGTAACGATGAGCAGTTCTTC.